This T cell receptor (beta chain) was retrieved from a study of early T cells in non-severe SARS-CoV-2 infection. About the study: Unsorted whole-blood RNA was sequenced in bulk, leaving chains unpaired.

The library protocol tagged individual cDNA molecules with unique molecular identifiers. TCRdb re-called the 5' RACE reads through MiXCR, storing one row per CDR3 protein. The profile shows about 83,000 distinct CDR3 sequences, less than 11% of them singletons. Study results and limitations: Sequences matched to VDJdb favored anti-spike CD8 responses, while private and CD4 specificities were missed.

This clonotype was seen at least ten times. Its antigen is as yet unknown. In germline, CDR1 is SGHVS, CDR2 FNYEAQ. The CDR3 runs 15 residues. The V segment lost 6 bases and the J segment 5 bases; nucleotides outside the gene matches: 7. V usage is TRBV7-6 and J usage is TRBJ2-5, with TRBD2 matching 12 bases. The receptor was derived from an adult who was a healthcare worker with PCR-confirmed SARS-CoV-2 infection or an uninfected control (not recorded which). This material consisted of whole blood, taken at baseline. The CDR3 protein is CASSLTSGSLETQYF. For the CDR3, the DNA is TGTGCCAGCAGTCTGACTAGCGGGAGTTTGGAGACCCAGTACTTC.